A selection of T cell receptor beta chains follows, all from one sample in a study of cytomegalovirus exposure and HLA in healthy donors. The assay was immunoSEQ multiplex PCR, and TCRdb's table has in-frame clones only and misses some. The sample contains about 94,000 clones, approximately 72% of which appear only once. The source material was PBMCs. The receptors shown here come from a man aged 35-49 years in good health and CMV-seropositive. Each CDR3 is given with its conserved first and last residue. Each record gives: V gene, J gene, CDR3 protein.

>TRBV19|TRBJ2-7
CASSTRTSGYEQYF
>TRBV5-1|TRBJ2-2
CASRPTSGTNGELFF
>TRBV10-3|TRBJ1-6
CAIRGTINSPLHF
>TRBV28|TRBJ2-1
CASSLEGAGRYNEQFF
>TRBV28|-
CASSYPTGGGDEQYF
>TRBV7-3|TRBJ2-5
CASSPVSGGGGETQYF
>TRBV28|TRBJ2-4
CASRPQGAGNIQYF
>TRBV5-1|TRBJ2-7
CASSLRGLVVGEQYF
>TRBV9|TRBJ2-3
CASSANTVADTQYF
>TRBV9|TRBJ2-5
CASSVELAPETQYF
>TRBV28|TRBJ2-5
CASSFLRGGETQYF
>TRBV7-8|TRBJ2-7
CASRQGPAYEQYF
>TRBV5-4|TRBJ1-4
CASSLGAGGPTNEKLFF
>TRBV7-2|TRBJ2-7
CASSFGTSGGRGIYEQYF
>TRBV2|TRBJ2-3
CASSVGDFSTDTQYF
>TRBV7-3|TRBJ2-5
CASSSPLENQETQYF
>TRBV21-1|TRBJ1-3
CASSKSSCLNTIYF
>TRBV9|TRBJ2-5
CASSVARGGQETQYF
>TRBV29-1|TRBJ1-6
CSVRTGANSPLHF
>TRBV5-4|TRBJ2-7
CASSLPGQGAYEQYF
>TRBV19|TRBJ2-3
CASSIVGTSGTADTQYF
>TRBV2|TRBJ1-6
CASSRDSSSYNSPLHF
>TRBV13|TRBJ2-5
CASSSEGQGPYQETQYF
>TRBV7-2|TRBJ2-1
CASSLGAGDEQFF
>TRBV7-9|TRBJ2-1
CASSGGLAGLYNEQFF
>TRBV13|TRBJ2-3
CASSSHYTSTDTQYF
>TRBV10-1|TRBJ1-1
CASIAAMNTEAFF
>TRBV11-3|TRBJ2-3
CASSFYIPSGDESTDTQYF
>TRBV5-6|TRBJ2-2
CASSGGAEVGELFF
>TRBV5-5|TRBJ2-1
CASSQDGLAGQYNEQFF
>TRBV18|TRBJ1-1
CASSVLGQNTEAFF
>TRBV9|TRBJ2-7
CASSPAGQNYEQYF
>TRBV2|TRBJ1-5
CASSEGIASNQPQHF
>TRBV7-2|TRBJ2-5
CASSPGLAGKGTQYF
>TRBV27|TRBJ2-7
CASSLIAGGTISYEQYF
>TRBV2|TRBJ1-2
CASREAGAGYTF
>TRBV7-7|TRBJ2-2
CASSPPSNTGELFF
>TRBV18|TRBJ2-1
CAIQKTGDNEQFF
>TRBV10-3|TRBJ1-1
CAISESTGVNTEAFF
>TRBV7-8|TRBJ2-3
CASSLDPGQGFDTQYF
>TRBV7-6|TRBJ2-1
CASSLEGTRFTEQFF
>TRBV5-1|TRBJ1-2
CASSLDGQGTANYGYTF
>TRBV28|TRBJ2-5
CASITQGAGEETQYF
>TRBV7-8|TRBJ2-5
CASSSTTGTGGGETQYF
>TRBV27|TRBJ1-4
CASSLTRQAMYEKLFF
>TRBV6-6|TRBJ1-4
CASSRTGNNEKLFF
>TRBV28|TRBJ2-4
CASSNRAFIQYF
>TRBV5-6|TRBJ1-5
CASSGGASNQPQHF
>TRBV6-8|TRBJ2-3
CASSSGETTDTQYF
>TRBV6-1|TRBJ1-2
CASGPGGALNYGYTF
>TRBV6-5|TRBJ2-3
CASSYSSLGSTQYF
>TRBV4-1|TRBJ2-1
CASSLGSGLAVYNEQFF
>TRBV9|TRBJ2-7
CASSTAGAPSYEQYF
>TRBV6-5|TRBJ2-1
CASSYSLDEQFF
>TRBV6-1|TRBJ2-1
CASSWGGSPYNEQFF
>TRBV10-3|TRBJ1-4
CAINGETNEKLFF
>TRBV28|TRBJ1-1
CASGFTGTDTEAFF
>TRBV7-9|TRBJ2-7
CSSSSAGTSGVSYEQYF
>TRBV5-1|TRBJ2-1
CASSSFGGSSYNEQFF
>TRBV18|TRBJ2-1
CASSPGTGGNEQFF